This T cell receptor (beta chain) was found in a study of cytotoxic CD8 clonotypes in ibrutinib-treated CLL. Overall study findings and caveats: Clonality measured at baseline exceeded age-matched healthy donors, tracking circulating CD8+ T-cell counts.

Profiling relied on immunoSEQ multiplex PCR, and the TCRdb table lists in-frame clones only, not all of them. The data show almost 85,000 clones, with about 86% seen just once and under 6.5% held by the top ten. This clone was observed once. Its antigen is currently unknown. V lost 4 bases and J 0 bases, leaving 16 bases between the germline ends. Per germline, CDR1 SGHAT and CDR2 FQNNGV. This CDR3 is built from 17 residues. This material consisted of PBMCs, taken before ibrutinib treatment. The rearrangement joins TRBV11-2 to TRBJ2-1; D might be TRBD1 or TRBD2, each matching 5 bases. The receptor was derived from a human donor with chronic lymphocytic leukemia. The CDR3 bases are TGTGCCAGCAGCTCATGGGGGACGCTTCACTCCTACAATGAGCAGTTCTTC. This translates into CASSSWGTLHSYNEQFF.